The entry that follows covers one T cell receptor beta chain sequence. Antigen: not known. One end of the junction fails to match germline, which may point to a read error. Looked up from germline, CDR1 is SGHTA and CDR2 is FQGTGA. The CDR3 loop spans 14 amino acids. These data are taken from a study of tumor and adjacent non-tumor tissue in lung cancer. At the level of the study: Histology: about twelve adenocarcinoma, a couple of squamous cell carcinoma, 1 small cell lung cancer. General observations from the study: Top 100 clones took a larger repertoire share in normal lung. Tumor tissue had significantly higher TCR diversity than normal lung.

This sample's RNA came from whole unsorted tissue. Between August and November 2014, newly diagnosed, chemotherapy-naive lung cancer patients underwent thoracic surgery in China. A modified ARM-PCR protocol with three rounds of nested PCR amplified TCRbeta. TCRdb analysed the multiplex PCR reads with MiXCR anew, one entry per CDR3 protein. This sample has some 120,000 distinct CDR3 sequences, with around three fifths found just once. The specimen sequenced was lung tumor tissue. The TCR originated in a man in his thirties or forties with non-small cell lung cancer. The chain employs TRBV7-3 and TRBJ2-1, with 7 nucleotides matching TRBD2. CDR3 nucleotides: TGTGCCAGCAGTTTAATGTCGGGGGGTAGTGAGCAGTTCTTC. This translates into CASSLMSGGSEQFF.